This T cell receptor beta chain was sequenced in a study of blood T cell repertoires in COVID-19. Overall study: Donors in the United States, Italy and Spain gave samples during acute or convalescent COVID-19. In each case, the material was cDNA or gDNA derived from T cells, B-cell-depleted T cells, or PBMCs.

V lost 6 bases, J lost 4 bases, and 7 bases lay in between. The CDR3 sequence is 13 residues long. The germline V gene has CDR1 LNHDA and CDR2 SQIVND (reference sequence). Details on this clone: This specimen includes other DNA sequences encoding the same CDR3.

Original analysis: How many nucleated cells were present was estimated from reference gene primer amplification. Sequencing used immunoSEQ multiplex PCR; TCRdb keeps in-frame clones, though not all of them. The V and J calls and clone size are taken from that table; D and trimming were inferred from the DNA. The sample lists hundreds of thousands of clones, roughly 85% occurring once. Specimen: peripheral blood. The V and J genes are TRBV19 and TRBJ1-6; D might be TRBD1 (5 bases). This TCR was sampled from a human donor in a cohort sampled during active COVID-19. This CDR3 reads CASSDSYNSPLHF. The DNA for the CDR3 is TGTGCCAGTAGCGACAGTTATAATTCACCCCTCCACTTT.